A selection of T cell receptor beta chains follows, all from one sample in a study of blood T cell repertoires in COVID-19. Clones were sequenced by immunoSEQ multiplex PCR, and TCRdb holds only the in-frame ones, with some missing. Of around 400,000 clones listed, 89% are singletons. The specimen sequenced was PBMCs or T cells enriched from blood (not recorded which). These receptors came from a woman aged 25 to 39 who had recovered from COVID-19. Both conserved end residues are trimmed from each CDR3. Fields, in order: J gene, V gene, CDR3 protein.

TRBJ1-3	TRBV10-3	AISERQGWDTIY
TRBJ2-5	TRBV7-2	ASSLVGTSGETQY
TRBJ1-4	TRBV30	AWSGGGEDEKLF
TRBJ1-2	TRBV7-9	ASSLEFPGLT
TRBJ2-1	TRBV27	ASSFPGTQQF
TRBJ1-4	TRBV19	ASSIGTGSGEEKLF
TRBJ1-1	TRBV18	ASSPYGVTEAF
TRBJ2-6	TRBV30	AWNFGGAGANVLT
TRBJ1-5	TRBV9	ASSRRRGCCSNQPQH
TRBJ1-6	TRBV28	ASLNGLLHSPLH
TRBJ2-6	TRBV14	ASSQGAAGANVLT
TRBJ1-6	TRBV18	ASSPRQGKNSPLH
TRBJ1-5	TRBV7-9	ASGGQGPGQPQH
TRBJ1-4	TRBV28	ASSLAGTAQKLF
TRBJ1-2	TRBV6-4	ASNTGGGYT
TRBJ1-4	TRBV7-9	ASSPRDERDNEKLF
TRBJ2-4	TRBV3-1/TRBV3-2	ASSQSTKNIQY
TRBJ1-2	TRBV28	ASSLYRTGFGYT
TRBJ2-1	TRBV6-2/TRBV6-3	ASSSLLIDSGDYNEQF
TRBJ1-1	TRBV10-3	ATEPGQGNTEAF
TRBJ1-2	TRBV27	ASSLSMMGARSYGYT
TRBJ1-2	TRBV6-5	ASMARAYGYT
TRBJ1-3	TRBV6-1	ASSEQGVDGNTIY
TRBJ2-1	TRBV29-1	SVAIGTSHEQF
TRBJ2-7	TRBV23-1	ASSQSERPGLASEQY
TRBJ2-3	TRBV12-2	ASQVVEDTQY
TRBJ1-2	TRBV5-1	ASSERHYYGYT
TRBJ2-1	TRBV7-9	ASSPTRGSGRYEQF
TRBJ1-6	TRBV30	AWTFWTENSPLH
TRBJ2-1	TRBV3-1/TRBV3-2	ASSHISGQGSNEQF
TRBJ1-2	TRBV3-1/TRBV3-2	ASSLHGGRSYT
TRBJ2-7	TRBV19	ASSMFDRGDEQY
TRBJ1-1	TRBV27	ASSLSAGGIDEAF
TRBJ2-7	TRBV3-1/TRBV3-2	ASSPWTSGSEQY
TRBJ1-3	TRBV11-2	ASSLAVSGNTIY
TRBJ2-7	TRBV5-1	ASREAGGTSYEQY
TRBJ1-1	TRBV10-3	AISEWTGTEAF
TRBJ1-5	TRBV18	ASSTARVTNTNQPQH
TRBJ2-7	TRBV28	ASMAQRSYEQY
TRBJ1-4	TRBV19	ASSIESSQFNEKLF
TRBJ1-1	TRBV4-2	ASSHSQGLTEAF
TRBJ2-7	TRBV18	ASSRSAGGNLWTELYEQY
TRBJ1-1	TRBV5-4	ASSLGTGTEAF
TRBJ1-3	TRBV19	ASSKGLMVSGNTIY
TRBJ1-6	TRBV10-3	AISGQPDNSPLH
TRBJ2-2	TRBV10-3	AISPGLGENTGELF
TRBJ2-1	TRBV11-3	ASSFSGTSGYNEQF
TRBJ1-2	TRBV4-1	ASSQGLRGQGARGYT